The following is a TCR beta chain sequence with its context. Its antigen is not identified. TCRdb's table, derived via immunoSEQ multiplex PCR, lists solely in-frame clones and lacks some. Among 50,000 to 70,000 clones, approximately 85% were seen once, and the ten largest hold 2.5% to 3.5%. This sample is drawn from a study of OX40 agonist ivuxolimab in advanced cancers. The CDR3 has 14 amino acids. Germline lookup yields CDR1 SGHKS and CDR2 YYEKEE (reference sequence). V lost 6 bases and J lost 2, with 11 bases in between. General study findings and limits: Among the least clonally expanded were partial responders at 0.1-3.0 mg/kg.

The sample in question was CD4+ or CD8+ T cells sorted from blood, obtained in a trial of the OX40 agonist ivuxolimab. The genes are TRBV5-5 and TRBJ1-4; D remains unclear. The origin of this receptor is an adult with an advanced solid tumor such as melanoma, head and neck, liver or kidney cancer. The CDR3 region is CASTLLSTNEKLFF. DNA for the CDR3: TGTGCCAGCACTTTGCTAAGCACTAATGAAAAACTGTTTTTT.